This T cell receptor beta chain was recorded in a study of identical twins. Template switching added a universal primer site; cDNA carried unique molecular identifiers. Each CDR3 protein gets one entry after TCRdb re-called the 5' RACE reads with MiXCR. The repertoire has around 650,000 distinct CDR3 sequences, around 7.4% of them found once; the top ten carry 1.6%. The table lists this clonotype with a few counts. The CDR3 is 12 residues long. V was trimmed by 1 base and J by 8 bases, leaving 8 bases between them. The germline gives CDR1 WSHSY, CDR2 SAAADI. The sample was also linked to a second study, of yellow fever vaccine responses in identical twins.

The chain combines TRBV10-2 with TRBJ1-1; D call uncertain. The receptor's source is a woman aged 18-29 years in good health. Sequenced: PBMCs. The CDR3 sequence is CASSELSDEAFF. Here the CDR3 DNA reads TGCGCCAGCAGTGAGTTATCGGACGAAGCTTTCTTT.